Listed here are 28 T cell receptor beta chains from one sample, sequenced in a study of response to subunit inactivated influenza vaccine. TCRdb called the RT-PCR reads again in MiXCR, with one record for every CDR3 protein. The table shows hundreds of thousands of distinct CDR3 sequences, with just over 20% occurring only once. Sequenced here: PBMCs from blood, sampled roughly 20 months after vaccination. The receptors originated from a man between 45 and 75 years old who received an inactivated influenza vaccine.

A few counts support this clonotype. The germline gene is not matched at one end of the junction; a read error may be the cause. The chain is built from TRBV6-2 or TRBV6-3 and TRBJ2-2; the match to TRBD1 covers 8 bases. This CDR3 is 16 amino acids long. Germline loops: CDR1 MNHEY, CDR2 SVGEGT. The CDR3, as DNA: TGTGCCAGCAGTTACCGGGACAGGACCTACACCGAGGAGCTGTTTTTT. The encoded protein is CASSYRDRTYTEELFF.

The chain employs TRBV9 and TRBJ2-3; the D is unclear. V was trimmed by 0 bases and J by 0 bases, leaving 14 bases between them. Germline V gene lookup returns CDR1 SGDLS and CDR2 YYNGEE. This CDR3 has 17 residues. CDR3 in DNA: TGTGCCAGCAGCGTAGCAACCACTGGCGTCAGCACAGATACGCAGTATTTT. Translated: CASSVATTGVSTDTQYF.

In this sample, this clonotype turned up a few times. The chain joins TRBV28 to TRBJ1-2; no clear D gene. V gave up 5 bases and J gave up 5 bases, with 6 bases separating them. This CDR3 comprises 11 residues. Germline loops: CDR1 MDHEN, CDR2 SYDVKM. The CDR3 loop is CASSNRYGYTF. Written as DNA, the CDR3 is TGTGCCAGCAGTAATCGGTATGGCTACACCTTC.

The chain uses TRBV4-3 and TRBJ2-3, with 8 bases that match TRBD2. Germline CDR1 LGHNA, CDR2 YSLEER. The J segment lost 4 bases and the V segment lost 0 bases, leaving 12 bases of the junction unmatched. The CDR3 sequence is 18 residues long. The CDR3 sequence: CASSQDSRGGRISDTQYF. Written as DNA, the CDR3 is TGCGCCAGCAGCCAAGACTCACGCGGGGGGCGCATTTCAGATACGCAGTATTTT.

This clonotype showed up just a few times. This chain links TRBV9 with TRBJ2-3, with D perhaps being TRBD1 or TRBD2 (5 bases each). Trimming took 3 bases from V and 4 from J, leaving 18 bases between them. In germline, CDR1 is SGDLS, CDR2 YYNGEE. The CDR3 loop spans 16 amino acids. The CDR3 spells CASSEGERGRADTQYF. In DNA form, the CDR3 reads TGTGCCAGCAGCGAGGGCGAGAGGGGAAGGGCAGATACGCAGTATTTT. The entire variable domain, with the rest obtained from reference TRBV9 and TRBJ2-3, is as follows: DSGVTQTPKHLITATGQRVTLRCSPRSGDLSVYWYQQSLDQGLQFLIQYYNGEERAKGNILERFSAQQFPDLHSELNLSSLELGDSALYFCASSEGERGRADTQYFGPGTRLTVL.

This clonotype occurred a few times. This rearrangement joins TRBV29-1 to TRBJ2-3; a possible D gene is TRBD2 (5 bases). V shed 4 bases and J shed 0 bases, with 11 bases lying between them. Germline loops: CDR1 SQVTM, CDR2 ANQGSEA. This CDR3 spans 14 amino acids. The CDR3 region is CSVVLAASTDTQYF. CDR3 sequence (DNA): TGCAGCGTTGTCCTAGCAGCGAGCACAGATACGCAGTATTTT.

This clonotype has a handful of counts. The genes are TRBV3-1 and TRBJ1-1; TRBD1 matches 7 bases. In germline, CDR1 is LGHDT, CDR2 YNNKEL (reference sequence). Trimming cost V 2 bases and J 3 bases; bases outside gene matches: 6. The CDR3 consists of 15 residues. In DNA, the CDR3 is TGTGCCAGCAGCCAAAGAGACAGGGACCACACTGAAGCTTTCTTT. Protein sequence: CASSQRDRDHTEAFF.

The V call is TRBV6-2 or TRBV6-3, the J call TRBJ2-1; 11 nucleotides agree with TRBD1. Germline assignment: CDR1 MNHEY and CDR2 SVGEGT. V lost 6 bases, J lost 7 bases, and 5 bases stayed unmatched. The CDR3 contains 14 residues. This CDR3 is CASRPRDRGNEQFF. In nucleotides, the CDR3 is TGTGCCAGCAGACCCCGGGACAGGGGGAATGAGCAGTTCTTC.

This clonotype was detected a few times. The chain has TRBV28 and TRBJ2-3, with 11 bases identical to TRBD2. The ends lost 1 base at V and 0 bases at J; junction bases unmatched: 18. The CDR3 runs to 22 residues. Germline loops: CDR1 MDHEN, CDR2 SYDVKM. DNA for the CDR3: TGTGCCAGCAGTTTATCCTCGCTTTCCTTATTAGCGGGAGGGCCTAGCACAGATACGCAGTATTTT. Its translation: CASSLSSLSLLAGGPSTDTQYF.

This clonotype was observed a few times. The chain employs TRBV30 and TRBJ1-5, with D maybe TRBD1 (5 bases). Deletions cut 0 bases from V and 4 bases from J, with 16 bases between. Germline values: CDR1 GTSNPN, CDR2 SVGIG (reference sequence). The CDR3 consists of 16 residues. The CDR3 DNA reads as TGTGCCTGGAGTGTAGGTGTGACAGCTTTTAATCAGCCCCAGCATTTT. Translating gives CAWSVGVTAFNQPQHF.

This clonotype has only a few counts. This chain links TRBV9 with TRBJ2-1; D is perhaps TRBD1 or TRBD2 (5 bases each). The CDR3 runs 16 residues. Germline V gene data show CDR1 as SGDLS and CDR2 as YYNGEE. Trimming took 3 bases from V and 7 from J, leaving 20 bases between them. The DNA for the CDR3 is TGTGCCAGCAGCGCTACCCATGGGGCGCCGGGGAATGAGCAGTTCTTC. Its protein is CASSATHGAPGNEQFF.

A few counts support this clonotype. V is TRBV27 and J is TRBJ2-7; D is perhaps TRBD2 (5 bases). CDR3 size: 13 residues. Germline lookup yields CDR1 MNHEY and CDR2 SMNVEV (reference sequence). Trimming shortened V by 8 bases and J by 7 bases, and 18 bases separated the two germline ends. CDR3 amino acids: CASGAADATEQYF. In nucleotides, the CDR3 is TGTGCCAGCGGAGCGGCCGATGCTACGGAGCAGTACTTC.

CDR3 nucleotides: TGTGCCAGCAGCTTCGACAGGGACGGCTACACCTTC. Its protein product is CASSFDRDGYTF. The chain has TRBV5-4 and TRBJ1-2; TRBD1 matches 7 bases. Germline V gene sequence: CDR1 SGHNT, CDR2 YYREEE (reference sequence). J lost 8 bases, V lost 2 bases, and 3 bases had no gene match. The CDR3 loop spans 12 amino acids.

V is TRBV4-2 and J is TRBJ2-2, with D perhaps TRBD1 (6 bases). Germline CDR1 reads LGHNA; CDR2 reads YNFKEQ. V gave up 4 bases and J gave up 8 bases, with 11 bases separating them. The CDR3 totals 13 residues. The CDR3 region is CASSRSRGGELFF. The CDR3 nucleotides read TGTGCCAGCAGCCGGAGTAGGGGGGGGGAGCTGTTTTTT.

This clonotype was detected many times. The CDR3 sequence is CASSQGGQYSNQPQHF. DNA of the CDR3: TGTGCCAGCAGCCAGGGCGGACAATATAGCAATCAGCCCCAGCATTTT. The chain uses TRBV4-2 and TRBJ1-5, with D perhaps TRBD1 (5 bases). Germline CDR1 and CDR2: LGHNA and YNFKEQ. V gave up 3 bases and J gave up 0 bases, with 12 bases separating them. This CDR3 has 16 amino acids.

In DNA, the CDR3 is TGTGCCAGCAGGAAGAGACAGGGGTCCGAGATGTACAATGAGCAGTTCTTC. Protein sequence: CASRKRQGSEMYNEQFF. This chain joins TRBV7-8 and TRBJ2-1, with 8 bases identical to TRBD1. The CDR3 loop spans 17 amino acids. The V gene's germline CDR1 is SGHVS and CDR2 FQNEAQ. Trimming cost V 6 bases and J 4 bases; bases outside gene matches: 14.

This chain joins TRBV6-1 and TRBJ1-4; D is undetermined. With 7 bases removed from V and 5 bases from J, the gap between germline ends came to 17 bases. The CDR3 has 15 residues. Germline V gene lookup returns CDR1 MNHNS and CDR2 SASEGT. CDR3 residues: CASTTRWGENEKLFF. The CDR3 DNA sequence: TGTGCCAGCACCACCCGGTGGGGTGAGAATGAAAAACTGTTTTTT.

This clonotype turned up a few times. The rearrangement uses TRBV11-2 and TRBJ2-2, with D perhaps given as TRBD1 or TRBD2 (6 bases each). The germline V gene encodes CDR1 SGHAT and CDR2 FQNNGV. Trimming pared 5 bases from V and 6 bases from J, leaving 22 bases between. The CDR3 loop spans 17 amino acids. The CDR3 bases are TGTGCCAGCAGCCACTCTTTCGGCAGGGGAGGACCCGGGGAGCTGTTTTTT. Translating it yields CASSHSFGRGGPGELFF.

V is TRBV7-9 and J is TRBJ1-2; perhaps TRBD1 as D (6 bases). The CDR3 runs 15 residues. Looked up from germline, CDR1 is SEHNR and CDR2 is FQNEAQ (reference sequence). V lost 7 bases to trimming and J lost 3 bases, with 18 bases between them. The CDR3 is CASTREVGGHYGYTF. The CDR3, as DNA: TGTGCCAGCACCAGGGAGGTCGGGGGCCACTATGGCTACACCTTC. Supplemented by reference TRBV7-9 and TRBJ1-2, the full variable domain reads DTGVSQNPRHKITKRGQNVTFRCDPISEHNRLYWYRQTLGQGPEFLTYFQNEAQLEKSRLLSDRFSAERPKGSFSTLEIQRTEQGDSAMYLCASTREVGGHYGYTFGSGTRLTVV.

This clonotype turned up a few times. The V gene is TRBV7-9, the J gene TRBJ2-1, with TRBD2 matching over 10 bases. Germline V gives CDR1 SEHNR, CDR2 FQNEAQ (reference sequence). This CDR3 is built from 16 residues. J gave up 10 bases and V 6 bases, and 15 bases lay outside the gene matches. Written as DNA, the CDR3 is TGTGCCAGCAGACAACTTAGCGGGGGGTCCGCATGGGAGCAGTTCTTC. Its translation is CASRQLSGGSAWEQFF.

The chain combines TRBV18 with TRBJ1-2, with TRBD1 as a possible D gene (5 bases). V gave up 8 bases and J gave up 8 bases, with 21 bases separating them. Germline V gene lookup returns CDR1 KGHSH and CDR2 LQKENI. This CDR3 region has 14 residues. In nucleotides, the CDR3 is TGTGCCAGCGACCTGGGACCCTCGTCGGGGGGCTACACCTTC. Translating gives CASDLGPSSGGYTF.

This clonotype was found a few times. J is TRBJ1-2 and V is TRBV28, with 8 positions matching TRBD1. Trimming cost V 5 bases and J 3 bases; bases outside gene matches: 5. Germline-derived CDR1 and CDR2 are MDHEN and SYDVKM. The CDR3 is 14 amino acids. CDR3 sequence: CASSTQGADYGYTF. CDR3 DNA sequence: TGTGCCAGCAGTACTCAGGGGGCAGACTATGGCTACACCTTC.

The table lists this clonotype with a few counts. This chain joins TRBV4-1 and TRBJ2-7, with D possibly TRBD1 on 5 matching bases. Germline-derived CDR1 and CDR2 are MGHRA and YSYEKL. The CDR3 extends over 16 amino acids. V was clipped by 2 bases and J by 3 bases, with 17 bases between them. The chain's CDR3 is CASSQTDSPSIYEQYF. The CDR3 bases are TGCGCCAGCAGCCAAACTGACAGTCCTTCCATCTACGAGCAGTACTTC.

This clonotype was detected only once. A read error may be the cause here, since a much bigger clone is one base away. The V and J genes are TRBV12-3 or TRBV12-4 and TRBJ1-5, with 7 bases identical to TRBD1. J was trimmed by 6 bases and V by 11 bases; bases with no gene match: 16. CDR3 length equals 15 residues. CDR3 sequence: CAGESTRGTGQPQHF. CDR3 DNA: TGTGCCGGCGAATCGACCAGGGGGACCGGTCAGCCCCAGCATTTT.

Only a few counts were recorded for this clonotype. The CDR3 DNA follows: TGTGCCAGCAGCCCCTACGACTTAAACTATGGCTACACCTTC. Amino acid sequence: CASSPYDLNYGYTF. The gene calls are TRBV7-6 and TRBJ1-2, with D unresolved. Germline-derived CDR1 and CDR2 are SGHVS and FNYEAQ. CDR3 size: 14 residues. Trimming took 5 bases from V and 2 from J, leaving 12 bases between them.

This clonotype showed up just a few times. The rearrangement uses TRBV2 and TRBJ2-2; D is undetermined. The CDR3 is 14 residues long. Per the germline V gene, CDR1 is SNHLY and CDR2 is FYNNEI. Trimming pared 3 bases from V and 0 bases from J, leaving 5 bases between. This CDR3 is CASSDSTNTGELFF. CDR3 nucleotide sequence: TGTGCCAGCAGTGACAGCACGAACACCGGGGAGCTGTTTTTT.

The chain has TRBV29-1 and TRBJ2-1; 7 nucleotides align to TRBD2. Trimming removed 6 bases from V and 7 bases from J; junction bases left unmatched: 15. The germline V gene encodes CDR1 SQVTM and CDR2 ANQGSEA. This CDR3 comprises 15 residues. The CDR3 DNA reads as TGCAGCGTCCCCTCGGCGCAGGGAGGGTGGAATGAGCAGTTCTTC. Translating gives CSVPSAQGGWNEQFF.

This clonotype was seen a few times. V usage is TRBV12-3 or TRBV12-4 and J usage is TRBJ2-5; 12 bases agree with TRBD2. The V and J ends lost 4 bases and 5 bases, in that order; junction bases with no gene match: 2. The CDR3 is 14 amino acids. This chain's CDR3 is CASSSGLAGETQYF. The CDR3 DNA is TGTGCCAGCAGTTCCGGACTAGCGGGGGAGACCCAGTACTTC.